These 11 T cell receptor beta chains came from one sample sequenced in a study of cytomegalovirus exposure and HLA in healthy donors. 60 Vbeta and 13 Jbeta primers were used in PCR. Only in-frame clones appear in the TCRdb table, and some are missing; sequencing was by immunoSEQ multiplex PCR. This table has 150,000 to 200,000 clones, around three quarters appearing once. The sample was PBMCs. The source is a woman in her forties or fifties in good health and CMV-seronegative.

This chain uses TRBV27 with TRBJ2-5, with D maybe TRBD2 (6 bases). The J call may be incorrect, as the DNA end agrees better with TRBJ2-7. Germline V CDR1 and CDR2: MNHEY, SMNVEV (reference sequence). The CDR3 sequence is 14 residues long. Here the CDR3 reads CASSFGGASYEQYF. CDR3 coding DNA: TGTGCCAGCAGTTTTGGAGGGGCGTCCTACGAGCAGTACTTC.

The chain joins TRBV29-1 to TRBJ2-5; D might be TRBD2 (6 bases). CDR3 length equals 13 residues. Germline V gene sequence: CDR1 SQVTM, CDR2 ANQGSEA. V was pared by 7 bases and J by 2 bases, with 14 bases between. The CDR3 is CSARLAGQETQYF. The CDR3 DNA sequence: TGCAGCGCCCGCCTGGCGGGACAAGAGACCCAGTACTTC. The entire variable domain, with the rest obtained from reference TRBV29-1 and TRBJ2-5, is as follows: SAVISQKPSRDICQRGTSLTIQCQVDSQVTMMFWYRQQPGQSLTLIATANQGSEATYESGFVIDKFPISRPNLTFSTLTVSNMSPEDSSIYLCSARLAGQETQYFGPGTRLLVL.

The chain links TRBV27 to TRBJ2-2; TRBD2 agrees at 8 bases. The germline CDR1 and CDR2 sequences are MNHEY and SMNVEV (reference sequence). CDR3 length: 15 residues. Trimming removed 5 bases from V and 5 bases from J; junction bases left unmatched: 7. Written as DNA, the CDR3 is TGTGCCAGCAGTCCCGGGGGGGTTCGGACCGGGGAGCTGTTTTTT. It codes for CASSPGGVRTGELFF.

This chain uses TRBV19 with TRBJ1-5, with TRBD1 matching over 9 bases. Germline V gene lookup returns CDR1 LNHDA and CDR2 SQIVND (reference sequence). Trimming cost V 6 bases and J 7 bases; bases outside gene matches: 10. The CDR3 sequence is 15 residues long. The DNA for the CDR3 is TGTGCCAGTAGCGAGACAGGGGGAACTATGCAGCCCCAGCATTTT. It translates to CASSETGGTMQPQHF.

CDR3: CSVVAGANVLTF. The CDR3 DNA follows: TGCAGCGTTGTAGCTGGGGCCAACGTCCTGACTTTC. The J gene is TRBJ2-6, the V gene TRBV29-1, with D unresolved. CDR1 is SQVTM and CDR2 is ANQGSEA in the germline V gene. V lost 4 bases, J lost 2 bases, and 3 bases lay in between. The length of the CDR3 is 12 residues.

Comment on this clone: The sample contains more than one DNA sequence encoding this CDR3. This chain connects TRBV4-3 to TRBJ2-7; D is unclear. Germline V CDR1 and CDR2: LGHNA, YSLEER. V lost 0 bases, J lost 7 bases, and 16 bases lay in between. The CDR3 length is 15 residues. In DNA, the CDR3 is TGCGCCAGCAGCCAAGATATAGCAGAGTTTGGAGAGCAGTACTTC. It encodes CASSQDIAEFGEQYF.

This rearrangement joins TRBV5-1 to TRBJ1-1; 8 bases line up with TRBD1. There are 14 residues in the CDR3. Germline V CDR1 and CDR2: SGHRS, YFSETQ. V trimming: 4 bases; J trimming: 5 bases; junction bases outside the gene matches: 7. The CDR3 DNA is TGCGCCAGCAGCCTTACAGGGGGGAGGACTGAAGCTTTCTTT. This gives the protein CASSLTGGRTEAFF.

This clone was found a few times. The chain has TRBV2 and TRBJ1-2; D unclear. The CDR3 is 11 residues long. CDR1 and CDR2 from the germline V gene are SNHLY and FYNNEI. V shed 9 bases and J shed 7 bases, with 12 bases lying between them. CDR3: CASDGARGYTF. The CDR3 region has the DNA TGTGCCAGTGACGGAGCCCGTGGCTACACCTTC.

Comment on this clone: The conserved phenylalanine or tryptophan normally closing the CDR3 is absent here, so this likely arose from a read error. The chain joins TRBV28 to TRBJ1-1; perhaps TRBD1 as D (5 bases). The germline V gene has CDR1 MDHEN and CDR2 SYDVKM. V was shortened by 2 bases and J by 5 bases, with 15 bases between the two germline ends. There are 15 residues in the CDR3. CDR3 DNA: TGTGCCAGCAGTTTACTTCTTGTCGGGGGTACTGAAGCTTTCCTT. Protein: CASSLLLVGGTEAFL.

The chain uses TRBV30 and TRBJ2-7; possibly TRBD1 for D (6 bases). This CDR3 has 12 amino acids. V was pared by 4 bases and J by 2 bases, with 9 bases between. Germline V lookup: CDR1 GTSNPN, CDR2 SVGIG (reference sequence). This chain's CDR3 is CAWKTGTYEQYF. The CDR3 DNA sequence: TGTGCCTGGAAGACAGGCACCTACGAGCAGTACTTC. Together with reference TRBV30 and TRBJ2-7, the CDR3 gives the full variable domain: SQTIHQWPATLVQPVGSPLSLECTVEGTSNPNLYWYRQAAGRGLQLLFYSVGIGQISSEVPQNLSASRPQDRQFILSSKKLLLSDSGFYLCAWKTGTYEQYFGPGTRLTVT.

A few counts support this clone. The chain employs TRBV6-5 and TRBJ1-2; 8 nucleotides line up with TRBD1. Looked up from germline, CDR1 is MNHEY and CDR2 is SVGAGI. With 4 bases clipped from V and 7 bases from J, the junction kept 11 bases outside the gene matches. CDR3 length: 15 residues. CDR3 sequence: CASSFASGTGRGYTF. As DNA, the CDR3 is TGTGCCAGCAGTTTCGCCTCCGGGACAGGACGTGGCTACACCTTC.